This T cell receptor beta chain is from a study of blood T cell repertoires in COVID-19. Study background: COVID-19 samples collected from the United States, Italy and Spain covered acute and convalescent phases. From T cells, B-cell-depleted T cells, or PBMCs came the material, which was cDNA or gDNA.

CDR1 is LGHDT, CDR2 YNNKEL, per germline (reference sequence). This CDR3 region has 13 residues. V shed 4 bases, J shed 13 bases, and the junction held 6 bases outside the gene matches. Authors' analysis steps: Using reference gene primer amplification, nucleated cell counts were estimated. The method was immunoSEQ multiplex PCR; TCRdb's version includes in-frame clones alone and lacks a portion of them. D and trimming come from the DNA, and the V and J calls and clone size come from that table. The sample records some 60,000 clones, roughly 90% being singletons. Sequenced: peripheral blood. This TCR was recovered from a human donor in a cohort sampled during active COVID-19. The chain uses TRBV3-1 (or the pseudogene TRBV3-2) and TRBJ2-1; 11 bases align to TRBD2. CDR3 nucleotide sequence: TGTGCCAGCAGCCCGACTAGCGGGGCAACTCAGTTCTTC. It is translated as CASSPTSGATQFF.